This TCR beta chain was sequenced for a study of cytomegalovirus exposure and HLA in healthy donors (dated by TCRdb to 2016 to 2017). With respect to the entire study: An earlier analysis of several hundred of the donors reported approximately 280 Gb of sequence data and about 120 million unique TCR beta sequences obtained from about 180 million T cells. An early release covering more than 500 HLA-typed donors comprised 300 to 350 gigabases of sequencing data and some 79 million unique TCR sequences. The genetic ancestry cluster associated with self-reported Caucasian donors included over 80% of the 350 to 500 genotyped donors. The study aimed to test whether cataloging public T cell receptors could reveal signatures of past pathogen exposure. The study profiled the T cell repertoires of some 610 subjects by immunosequencing and related them to cytomegalovirus serostatus. A separate validation cohort of 100 to 150 different subjects was used in addition to the approximately 640-subject first cohort. The study combined high-throughput TCR immunosequencing, statistical association of individual TCRs with disease status, and machine learning to predict cytomegalovirus infection status. To study patterns of TCR occurrence, a later analysis re-analyzed previously published TCR beta repertoires from several hundred donors and added high-resolution HLA genotyping. In the later analysis, no new phenotypic data were used to find candidate immune exposures; instead, reliance was placed on TCR beta sequences and their occurrence across donors. To decide whether each TCR beta V gene segment behaved as functional or pseudogenic, an earlier analysis of approximately 600 of the donors relied on high-throughput TCR beta sequencing. Donor age, sex, ethnicity and CMV serostatus were compiled together with the repertoire data. A later genetic analysis took genome-wide SNP genotypes for about three fifths of the 666 donors and used that subset as a discovery cohort. Every discovery cohort repertoire had been produced on one sequencing platform. HLA typing covered class I and class II loci at four-digit resolution. Typing coverage varied by locus: roughly 629-640 donors for A, B, C, DRB1 and DQB1; approximately 500 for DQA1; 606 for DPA1; 450 to 480 for DPB1. Because of strong linkage in the cohort, four or five DR-DQ haplotypes were treated as single units for association and clustering. Among around 400 genotyped donors of the cohort, an average of roughly 230,000 unique TCR beta nucleotide sequences was sequenced per donor, of which about 19% were non-productive.

The cohort consisted of more than 650 healthy bone marrow donors. At the time of sampling, all cohort members were nominally healthy, though unrecorded immune exposures were likely present. The donor was CMV seronegative and was included in the group of a few hundred seronegative cohort members. A peripheral blood sample was collected from each donor, and TCR beta sequencing was performed on peripheral blood mononuclear cells. Genomic DNA was extracted from the blood cell samples with the Qiagen DNeasy Blood Extraction Kit. For this clone: Its specific antigen is unknown. No much larger clone is present one base from it, and per-base qualities are unavailable.

There are 15 amino acids in the CDR3, from cysteine to phenylalanine inclusive. Kept here is only the CDR3 DNA, which spans 45 bases and is read in frame from base 1. CDR1 and CDR2 were assigned from the germline V gene as SGDLS and YYNGEE. Ends trimmed: V by 3 bases, J by 5 bases; bases unmatched to a gene: 8. The method behind the library was the immunoSEQ multiplex PCR assay. A mixture of 60 forward primers for TCR Vbeta segments and 13 reverse primers for TCR Jbeta segments was used in the multiplex PCR. A multiplex PCR assay on genomic DNA amplified the CDR3 region of rearranged TCR beta genes. The Illumina HiSeq System was used to sequence the amplified TCR beta libraries as 87-base-pair reads. Concerning the study's data processing: In a later analysis, some 80 million unique TCR beta chains were counted across the 666 repertoires, and roughly 11 million of these chains were shared by at least two donors. To remove PCR and sequencing errors, raw reads were error-corrected and collapsed into unique sequences using a nearest-neighbor algorithm that merged closely related sequences. CDR3 sequences were aligned to IMGT reference sequences to assign V, D and J gene segments. For a sequence to be retained, a match of at least six nucleotides was required to both a V gene segment and a J gene segment. A rearrangement was called productive if the CDR3 had no stop codons and remained in frame with V and J, and every other rearrangement was called non-productive. Following IMGT convention, CDR3 was defined as the stretch from the second conserved V-encoded cysteine up to the conserved J-encoded phenylalanine. Sequences without an unambiguous match to a single V gene segment were excluded from the earlier analysis of approximately 560 of the donors. An earlier analysis of approximately 590 of the donors called V segments functional above 56.7% productive rearrangements and segregating when the between-donor standard deviation exceeded 5%. A statistical classification framework was developed to diagnose cytomegalovirus status using the catalog of TCR beta chain sequences. In a later analysis, V and J genes were assigned by comparing TCR nucleotide sequences against IMGT/GENE-DB human TR gene sequences. A later analysis assigned CDR3 sequences and most-parsimonious VDJ recombination scenarios with the TCRdist pipeline. A later analysis defined each TCR beta chain by its CDR3 amino acid sequence plus V-gene family, and excluded reads lacking a unique V-gene family. As a way to deal with suspected cross-contamination and a sequencing artifact, a later analysis dropped more than 500 nucleotide sequences that were highly shared and had low generation probability. In a later analysis, a clonal expansion index was calculated for each public chain from normalized within-repertoire ranks of inferred template counts. A later analysis computed generation probabilities with a VDJ recombination model fitted to out-of-frame rearrangements, and checked the results against IGoR. A later analysis scored TCR-TCR, TCR-HLA and TCR-CMV co-occurrence with hypergeometric tests, applying a repertoire-size bias correction to TCR pairs. In a later analysis, false discovery rates were estimated by permuting HLA or CMV assignments 20 times. In a later analysis, co-occurring TCRs were grouped using DBSCAN, and TCRdist sequence similarity was added for clustering within HLA-allele-positive subsets. Co-occurrence clustering excluded repertoires with fewer than 30,000 or more than 120,000 public chains, plus five with anomalous nucleotide sharing. TCRdb took over this immuneACCESS table, retaining in-frame rearrangements with V and J assigned. Such tables are incomplete; in checked studies, under half of the missing clones stem from an unresolved V gene, and the remainder is unexplained. That table supplies the V and J calls and clone size; D and trimming were determined from the DNA. Within this sample are around 200,000 clones, with approximately 79% of them counted one time only. The ten largest clones represent over 1.5% of the sample.

Points the paper makes about the study in general: In a later analysis, around 17,000 TCR beta sequences were associated with specific HLA alleles at a false discovery rate of 0.05. For the cohort, immune exposure information was limited to CMV serostatus. In a later genetic analysis, a missense DCLRE1C variant was associated with V-gene and J-gene trimming of TCR beta chains, and the association was replicated in an independent cohort. Compared with equally common non-associated chains, HLA-associated TCR beta chains in a later analysis were more clonally expanded and had lower generation probabilities. Assigning TCR associations to individual alleles was difficult when HLA alleles, especially DR and DQ, strongly co-occurred. According to a later analysis, most CMV-associated TCR beta chains appeared to be HLA-restricted, and the HLA associations seemed to be driven largely by CMV exposure. In vitro tests confirmed that a few of the cytomegalovirus-associated TCR beta chains recognize cytomegalovirus antigens. In a later analysis, several top co-occurrence clusters were reported to appear linked to parvovirus B19, influenza, CMV and Epstein-Barr virus. Most TCR sequences were observed very rarely across donors, whereas some public TCRs were present in many individuals. Presence/absence analyses assumed roughly uniform sequencing depth across donors, an assumption that may not hold. Broadly in line with IMGT annotations, most TCR beta V segments showed up in productive rearrangements about 87% or about 30% of the time in an earlier analysis of a few hundred of the donors. In both the original and validation cohorts, the classifier was reported to diagnose cytomegalovirus status with high specificity and sensitivity. Only TCR beta chains were sequenced in this cohort, and the absence of alpha or paired-chain data limited detectable features. In a later genetic analysis, fewer N-insertions in productive TCRs were reported among donors in an Asian-associated ancestry cluster than the approximately 670-donor mean. Because HLA typing was unavailable for some donors at each locus, only the typed subset was used in association tests. Correlated functional status among segregating V segments might reflect linkage disequilibrium, but an unknown experimental factor could not be ruled out. Approximately 16 rarely observed V segments, including chromosome 9 orphons, were excluded from the earlier analysis of 550 to 700 of the donors because counts were too low. A group of highly shared sequence variants was considered likely to be a technical artifact of the sequencing pipeline. Some IMGT-functional V segments, including TRBV6-2 and TRBV6-3, could not be distinguished by the 87-base-pair reads and were therefore excluded. According to a later analysis, TCR association rates differed among HLA loci, with DRB1 alleles showing the most associated TCRs and HLA-C alleles showing the fewest. It was suggested by the authors that the approach could potentially be generalized to other disease states and immunological phenotypes. The study listed approximately 160 TCR beta chains as associated with cytomegalovirus. A further reported finding was that TCR beta sequences accurately predicted the HLA-A and HLA-B alleles for most subjects in the first cohort.

The chain joins TRBV9 to TRBJ2-3; 8 bases in between match TRBD2. Material for sequencing was PBMCs. The TCR sequence derives from a male donor in good health and CMV-seronegative. The nucleotides read TGTGCCAGCAGCGCTACTAGCGGAGGACGAGATACGCAGTATTTT. This yields the protein CASSATSGGRDTQYF.